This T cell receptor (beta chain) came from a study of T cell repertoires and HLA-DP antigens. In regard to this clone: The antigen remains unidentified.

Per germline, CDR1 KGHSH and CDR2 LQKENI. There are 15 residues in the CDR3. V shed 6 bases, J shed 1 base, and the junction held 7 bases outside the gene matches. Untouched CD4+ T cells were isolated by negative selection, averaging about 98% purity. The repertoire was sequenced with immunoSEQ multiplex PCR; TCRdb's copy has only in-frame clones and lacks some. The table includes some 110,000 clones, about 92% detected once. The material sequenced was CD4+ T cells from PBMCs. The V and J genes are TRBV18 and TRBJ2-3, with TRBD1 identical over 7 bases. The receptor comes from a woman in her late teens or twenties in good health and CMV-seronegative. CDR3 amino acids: CASSSGQAGTDTQYF. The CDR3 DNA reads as TGTGCCAGCTCTTCAGGACAGGCCGGCACAGATACGCAGTATTTT.